A selection of T cell receptor beta chains follows, all from one sample in a study of blood T cell repertoires in COVID-19. Assay: immunoSEQ multiplex PCR; the TCRdb copy retains only in-frame clones and omits some. The sample contains approximately 150,000 clones, 87% of which appear only once. The sequenced sample was peripheral blood. These TCRs come from a man in his fifties who had recovered from COVID-19. Both conserved end residues are part of each CDR3. D genes are given only for firm matches. Clone size, where shown, is once, few, many, or a class for clones that have expanded.

few TRBJ2-7 TRBD1 TRBV7-9 TGTGCCAGCAGCCTAAGCACAGGGGGTCCGCAGTACTTC CASSLSTGGPQYF
. TRBJ2-2 TRBD2 TRBV7-2 TGTGCCAGCAGCCGGCGGACTAGCCCTCATCGGGGGGAGCTGTTTTTT CASSRRTSPHRGELFF
. TRBJ2-1 . TRBV4-3 TGCGCCAGCAGCCAAGGTACTAGCAGCGATGAGCAGTTCTTC CASSQGTSSDEQFF
. TRBJ2-1 TRBD2 TRBV11-2 TGTGCCAGCAGCTTAGGCGTAGCGGGGGCCTCCTACAATGAGCAGTTCTTC CASSLGVAGASYNEQFF
once TRBJ2-7 TRBD2 TRBV27 TGTGCCAGCAGTCCAGGACTAGCGGGGGCCTCGCGCGAGCAGTACTTC CASSPGLAGASREQYF
. TRBJ2-2 TRBD2 TRBV18 TGTGCCAGCTCACCACGCCGCGGGGGGAACACCGGGGAGCTGTTTTTT CASSPRRGGNTGELFF
. TRBJ1-4 TRBD1 TRBV11-3 TGTGCCAGCAGCTTAGCGACAGGGGCGGGTGAAAAACTGTTTTTT CASSLATGAGEKLFF
. TRBJ2-1 TRBD2 TRBV19 TGTGCCAGTAGTTTCGGGACTAGCGGGATTTACAATGAGCAGTTCTTC CASSFGTSGIYNEQFF
. TRBJ1-1 TRBD1 TRBV6-5 TGTGCCAGCACCAGACAAGGGGGCGGAAACACTGAAGCTTTCTTT CASTRQGGGNTEAFF
. TRBJ2-2 . TRBV11-2 TGTGCCAGCAGCCTACCCGCCGACACCGGGGAGCTGTTTTTT CASSLPADTGELFF
. TRBJ1-3 TRBD1 TRBV7-9 TGTGCCAGCAGCCGAAACGGGACAGGGGCTGGAAACACCATATATTTT CASSRNGTGAGNTIYF
. TRBJ2-1 TRBD1 TRBV5-1 TGCGCCAGCAGCTTCCCCAAGGACAGGTACAATGAGCAGTTCTTC CASSFPKDRYNEQFF
once TRBJ2-1 TRBD2 TRBV6-5 TGTGCCAGCAGCCTAGCGGGGGGATACAATGAGCAGTTCTTC CASSLAGGYNEQFF
. TRBJ2-1 TRBD2 TRBV11-3 TGTGCCAGCAGCTTCGGAGCGGGGAGTTCCTACAATGAGCAGTTCTTC CASSFGAGSSYNEQFF
. TRBJ1-1 TRBD1 TRBV19 TGTGCCAGTAGTATCGACAGGGTCGGGGTGAACACTGAAGCTTTCTTT CASSIDRVGVNTEAFF
few TRBJ1-2 . TRBV11-2 TGTGCCAGCAGAAGACAGGCGTCAGCTTACTATGGCTACACCTTC CASRRQASAYYGYTF
. TRBJ2-7 . TRBV6-5 TGTGCCAGCAGTTACAGGGGTAACTACGAGCAGTACTTC CASSYRGNYEQYF
once TRBJ1-5 . TRBV3-1/TRBV3-2 TGTGCCAGCAGCCAAGGGGTGCGGGAAAATCAGCCCCAGCATTTT CASSQGVRENQPQHF
. TRBJ2-2 . TRBV2 TGTGCACTCTCGCGGCGGGGTAACACCGGGGAGCTGTTTTTT CALSRRGNTGELFF
. TRBJ1-2 . TRBV29-1 TGCAGCGCCAAAGGAGACAGGAGGTGGGGGGGCTACACCTTC CSAKGDRRWGGYTF
. TRBJ2-7 TRBD1 TRBV6-2/TRBV6-3 TGTGCCAGCAGTTACAGGACAGGCTACTACGAGCAGTACTTC CASSYRTGYYEQYF
once TRBJ1-1 TRBD1 TRBV2 TGTGCCACCCAGAGGGGACAGGGCTTCACTGAAGCTTTCTTT CATQRGQGFTEAFF
. TRBJ2-7 . TRBV5-4 TGTGCCAGCAGCTTGTTAGGGGGCTCCTACGAGCAGTACTTC CASSLLGGSYEQYF
. TRBJ2-5 TRBD2 TRBV11-2 TGTGCCAGCAGCCACACTAGCGGGGGGCTTCAAGAGACCCAGTACTTC CASSHTSGGLQETQYF
. TRBJ2-7 . TRBV19 TGTGCCAGTAGTATTGGGACACCGAGAACCTACGAGCAGTACTTC CASSIGTPRTYEQYF
. TRBJ1-1 TRBD1 TRBV7-3 TGTGCCAGCAGCTTAAACAGGGGGCCTGCTTTCTTT CASSLNRGPAFF
few TRBJ1-2 TRBD1 TRBV9 TGTGCCAGCAGTGATACAGGGGACTATGGCTACACCTTC CASSDTGDYGYTF
. TRBJ2-3 . TRBV4-3 TGCGCCAGCAGCCAAGACAGGGGTAGGGCAGATACGCAGTATTTT CASSQDRGRADTQYF
. TRBJ2-2 TRBD1 TRBV5-4 TGTGCCAGCAGCCCGAGAGGGACAGCGGCGACCGGGGAGCTGTTTTTT CASSPRGTAATGELFF
. TRBJ1-2 . TRBV7-9 TGTGCCAGCAGCTTAGTCAGGGGAGACTATGGCTACACCTTC CASSLVRGDYGYTF
. TRBJ1-1 TRBD1 TRBV5-1 TGCGCCAGCAGCTGGCAGGGGGCGATAGGGTCGGCTGAAGCTTTCTTT CASSWQGAIGSAEAFF
. TRBJ2-7 TRBD2 TRBV19 TGTGCCAGTAGTCCCCTAGCGGGGGGCTACGAGCAGTACTTC CASSPLAGGYEQYF
. TRBJ1-1 . TRBV5-1 TGCGCCAGCAGCTTGAGGCGGCCATCGGGCACTGAAGCTTTCTTT CASSLRRPSGTEAFF
. TRBJ2-1 . TRBV5-6 TGTGCCAGCAGCTCCCGCCGAGAACGGTTCTTC CASSSRRERFF
. TRBJ2-3 . TRBV15 TGTGCCACCAGCAGGGAGGGCGGTGGCACAGATACGCAGTATTTT CATSREGGGTDTQYF
once TRBJ2-3 TRBD2 TRBV30 TGTGCCTGGAGTGTACTAGCGGGGGCTGATACGCAGTATTTT CAWSVLAGADTQYF
. TRBJ1-1 TRBD1 TRBV15 TGTGCCACCAGCAGAGATAGGGTCTCCGGGACAGGGGGCACTGAAGCTTTCTTT CATSRDRVSGTGGTEAFF
. TRBJ2-5 TRBD2 TRBV7-7 TGTGCTAGCAGCTTATCTAGGCGGGGGTTGGAGACCCAGTACTTC CASSLSRRGLETQYF
. TRBJ2-4 TRBD1 TRBV15 TGTGCCACCAGCCCTGGAGCCAGGGGGATTGACATTCAGTACTTC CATSPGARGIDIQYF
. TRBJ2-2 . TRBV4-3 TGCGCCAGCAGCCAAGAAAAACCGACTAACACCGGGGAGCTGTTTTTT CASSQEKPTNTGELFF
. TRBJ2-5 TRBD2 TRBV7-2 TGTGCCAGCAGCCTCGGGACTAGCGATTTTGAGACCCAGTACTTC CASSLGTSDFETQYF
. TRBJ1-6 TRBD1 TRBV6-5 TGTGCCAGCAGCTACAGGGGGTATAATTCACCCCTCCACTTT CASSYRGYNSPLHF
. TRBJ2-5 TRBD1 TRBV11-2 TGTGCCAGCAGCCGTGGACAGGGATGGCAGACCCAGTACTTC CASSRGQGWQTQYF
. TRBJ2-3 TRBD2 TRBV5-6 TGTGCCAGCAGCTTGTCCCCGACTAGCGGAGATACGCAGTATTTT CASSLSPTSGDTQYF
. TRBJ1-2 . TRBV2 TGTGCCAGCAGGAGGACAACCGAGAGCTATGGCTACACCTTC CASRRTTESYGYTF
. TRBJ1-2 . TRBV4-3 TGCGCCAGCAGTCCAAGATATCTAGGATTGGGAACAGGGCAAGGGAACTATGGCTACACCTTC CASSPRYLGLGTGQGNYGYTF
. TRBJ2-6 . TRBV5-5 TGTGCCAGCAGCTTGGGGCACTCTGGGGCCAACGTCCTGACTTTC CASSLGHSGANVLTF
. TRBJ1-3 . TRBV5-1 TGCGCCAGCAGCCTAGACCCTGGCTCTGGAAACACCATATATTTT CASSLDPGSGNTIYF
. TRBJ1-5 . TRBV10-3 TGTGCCATCAGTGAGGGGGGGTGGGGCAATCAGCCCCAGCATTTT CAISEGGWGNQPQHF
. TRBJ1-5 . TRBV6-5 TGTGCCAGCAGGGGCGCCGGGGGTAGCAATCAGCCCCAGCATTTT CASRGAGGSNQPQHF